This T cell receptor beta chain stems from a study of Graves' ophthalmopathy and Graves' hyperthyroidism. The study, taken as a whole, reports: The model forecast ophthalmopathy progression, reaching roughly 64% sensitivity and around 72% specificity. Appearing in blood as well were most expanded thyroid clonotypes above 0.001 frequency.

Amplification of TCR beta CDR3 regions used RNA transcripts. Investigators did first-round RT-PCR with HTBI primers, then second-round multiplex PCR. From the multiplex PCR reads, TCRdb called clonotypes with MiXCR, one entry per CDR3 protein. The profile covers about 480,000 distinct CDR3 sequences, with approximately 14% appearing a single time and roughly 10% taken by the ten largest. Uncontrolled infections, other autoimmune diseases, pregnancy or lactation barred patients from enrollment. Concerning this clonotype: What it recognizes is unknown.

The CDR3 is 14 amino acids. Germline V gene lookup returns CDR1 SGHTA and CDR2 FQGNSA. Trimming shortened V by 5 bases and J by 0 bases, and 11 bases separated the two germline ends. Material: blood. The V gene is TRBV7-2, the J gene TRBJ2-7, with D tentatively TRBD1 (6 bases). The receptor's source is a young woman with Graves' ophthalmopathy. The DNA of the CDR3 is TGTGCCAGCAGCCCAAGGGACATCTCCTACGAGCAGTACTTC. It yields the protein CASSPRDISYEQYF.